What follows describes a single TCR beta chain. The antigen remains unidentified. The entry originates in a study of Graves' ophthalmopathy and Graves' hyperthyroidism. Whole-study results and caveats: The authors also found most expanded thyroid clonotypes above 0.001 frequency in blood. As the model predicted ophthalmopathy progression, it achieved a sensitivity of less than 71% and a specificity of more than 72%.

Those donors who had ophthalmopathy presented with moderate-to-severe activity, a CAS of ≥3, a NOSPECS of ≥4 and a duration under 3 months. V lost 11 bases to trimming and J lost 2 bases, with 18 bases between them. This CDR3 contains 14 residues. CDR1 is SEHNR, CDR2 FQNEAQ, per germline (reference sequence). Investigators amplified TCR beta CDR3 regions from RNA transcripts. Amplification began with first-round RT-PCR using HTBI primers, then second-round multiplex PCR was performed. TCRdb called the multiplex PCR reads again in MiXCR, with one record for every CDR3 protein. The sample comprises hundreds of thousands of distinct CDR3 sequences, more than 40% of which are singletons, and around 3% rests with the top ten.

The chain combines TRBV7-9 with TRBJ1-1; D not resolved. The sequenced sample was peripheral blood. This TCR derives from an adult man with Graves' ophthalmopathy. CDR3 loop: CAWSVILGNTEAFF. DNA for the CDR3: TGTGCCTGGAGTGTAATCCTGGGAAACACTGAAGCTTTCTTT.